This TCR beta chain appears in the sequencing data of a study of cytomegalovirus exposure and HLA in healthy donors. PCR was performed using 60 Vbeta and 13 Jbeta primers. The table came from immunoSEQ multiplex PCR; TCRdb's copy has only in-frame clones and leaves some out. Among about 200,000 clones, just over 75% were seen once, and the ten largest hold roughly 2%. V shed 5 bases and J 0 bases; nucleotides not matched to a gene: 5. The germline V gene encodes CDR1 SQVTM and CDR2 ANQGSEA. This CDR3 has 14 residues. This sequence was found in a man aged 25 to 45 in good health and CMV-seronegative. The rearrangement uses TRBV29-1 and TRBJ2-7, with TRBD2 identical over 9 bases. Sequencing was performed on PBMCs. The DNA for the CDR3 is TGCAGCGTTTTGCCGGGACTAGCCTCCTACGAGCAGTACTTC. Its protein product is CSVLPGLASYEQYF.